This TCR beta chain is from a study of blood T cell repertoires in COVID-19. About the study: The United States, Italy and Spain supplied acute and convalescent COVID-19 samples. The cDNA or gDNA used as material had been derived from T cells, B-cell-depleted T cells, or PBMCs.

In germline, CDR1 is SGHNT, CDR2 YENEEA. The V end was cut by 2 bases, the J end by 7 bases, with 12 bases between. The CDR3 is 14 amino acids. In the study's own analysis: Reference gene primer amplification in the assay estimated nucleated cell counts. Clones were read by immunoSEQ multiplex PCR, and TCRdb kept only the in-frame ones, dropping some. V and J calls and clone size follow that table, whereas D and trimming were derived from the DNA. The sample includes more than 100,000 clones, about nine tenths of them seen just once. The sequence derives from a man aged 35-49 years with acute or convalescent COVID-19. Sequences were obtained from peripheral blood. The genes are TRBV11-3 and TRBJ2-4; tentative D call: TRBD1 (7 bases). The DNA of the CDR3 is TGTGCCAGCAGCTTATCGGCAGGGGGGAACATTCAGTACTTC. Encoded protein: CASSLSAGGNIQYF.